This record covers a single TCR beta chain. A much larger clone lies a single base off, so this may be a read error. This CDR3 region has 13 residues. Trimming removed 11 bases at V and 2 bases at J, with 16 bases between. Germline CDR1 reads MDHEN; CDR2 reads SYDVKM. Time point indicated: persistent/refractory GD, antithyroid drugs over 5 years with positive TRAb. RNA extracted from PBMCs served as the sequencing template. This entry is derived from a study of regulatory T cells in long-lasting Graves disease. Study-level information: Disease was considered persistent Graves' disease after over 5 years of antithyroid drugs (with positive TSH receptor antibodies).

HTBI primers from iRepertoire and Arm-PCR of CDR3 regions yielded the TCR beta libraries. Each CDR3 protein gets one entry after TCRdb re-called the multiplex PCR reads with MiXCR. The sample records 400,000 to 600,000 distinct CDR3 sequences, roughly 21% being singletons. The chain recombines TRBV28 with TRBJ2-7; D not certain. The sample here was peripheral blood mononuclear cells (PBMCs), taken when the disease was refractory, from a patient treated with antithyroid drugs. The TCR originated in a female donor with Graves disease. CDR3 coding DNA: TGTGCCTGCGGTGACATAACAACCTACGAGCAGTACTTC. This encodes CACGDITTYEQYF. The full variable domain, with the rest looked up from reference TRBV28 and TRBJ2-7, is DVKVTQSSRYLVKRTGEKVFLECVQDMDHENMFWYRQDPGLGLRLIYFSYDVKMKEKGDIPEGYSVSREKKERFSLILESASTNQTSMYLCACGDITTYEQYFGPGTRLTVT.